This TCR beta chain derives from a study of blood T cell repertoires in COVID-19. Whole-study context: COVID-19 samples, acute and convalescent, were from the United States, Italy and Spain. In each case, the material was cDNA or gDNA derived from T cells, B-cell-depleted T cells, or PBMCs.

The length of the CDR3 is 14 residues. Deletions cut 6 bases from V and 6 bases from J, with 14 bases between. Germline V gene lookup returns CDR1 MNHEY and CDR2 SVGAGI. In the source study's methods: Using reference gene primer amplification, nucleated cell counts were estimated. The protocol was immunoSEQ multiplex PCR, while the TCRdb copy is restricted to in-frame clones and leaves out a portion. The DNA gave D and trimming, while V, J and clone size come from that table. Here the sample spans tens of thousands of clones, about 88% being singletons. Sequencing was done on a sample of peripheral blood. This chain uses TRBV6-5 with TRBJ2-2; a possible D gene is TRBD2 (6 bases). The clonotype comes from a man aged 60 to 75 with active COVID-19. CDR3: CASRARDSAGELFF. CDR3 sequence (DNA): TGTGCCAGCAGGGCTCGGGACTCCGCCGGGGAGCTGTTTTTT.